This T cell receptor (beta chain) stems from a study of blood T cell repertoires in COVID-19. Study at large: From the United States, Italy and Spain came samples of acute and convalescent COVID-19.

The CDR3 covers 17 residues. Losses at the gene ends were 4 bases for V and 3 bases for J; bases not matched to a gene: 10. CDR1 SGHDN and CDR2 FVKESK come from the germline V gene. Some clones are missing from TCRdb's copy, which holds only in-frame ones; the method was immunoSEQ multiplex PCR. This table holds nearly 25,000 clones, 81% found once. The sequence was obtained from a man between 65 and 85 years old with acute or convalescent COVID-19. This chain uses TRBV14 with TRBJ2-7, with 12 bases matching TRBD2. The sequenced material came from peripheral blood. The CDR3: CASSRRLAGALGYEQYF. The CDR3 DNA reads TGTGCCAGCAGCCGGCGACTAGCGGGAGCCTTAGGCTACGAGCAGTACTTC.